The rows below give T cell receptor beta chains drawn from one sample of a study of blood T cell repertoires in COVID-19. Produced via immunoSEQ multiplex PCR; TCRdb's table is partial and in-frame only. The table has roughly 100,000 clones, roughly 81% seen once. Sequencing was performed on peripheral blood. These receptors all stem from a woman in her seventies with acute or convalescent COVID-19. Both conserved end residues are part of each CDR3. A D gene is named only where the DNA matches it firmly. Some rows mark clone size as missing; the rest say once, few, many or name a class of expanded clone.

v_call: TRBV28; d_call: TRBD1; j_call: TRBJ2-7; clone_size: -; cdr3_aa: CASSLVGQSYEQYF; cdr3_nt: TGTGCCAGCAGTTTGGTGGGACAGTCCTACGAGCAGTACTTC
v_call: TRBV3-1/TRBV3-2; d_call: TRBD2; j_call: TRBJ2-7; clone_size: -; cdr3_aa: CASSQPRTSGRIHEQYF; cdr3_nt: TGTGCCAGCAGCCAACCGCGGACTAGCGGGAGAATCCACGAGCAGTACTTC
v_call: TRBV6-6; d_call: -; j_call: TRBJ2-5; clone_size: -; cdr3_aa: CASSHRDYLKLGQETQYF; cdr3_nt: TGTGCCAGCAGTCACAGGGACTACCTAAAGCTCGGCCAAGAGACCCAGTACTTC
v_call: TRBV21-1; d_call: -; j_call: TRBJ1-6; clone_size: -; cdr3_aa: CASSNPRTNNSPLHF; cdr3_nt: TGTGCCAGCAGCAACCCCAGGACAAATAATTCACCCCTCCACTTT
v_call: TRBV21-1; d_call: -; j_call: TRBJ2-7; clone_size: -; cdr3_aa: CASSKERTGGYEQYF; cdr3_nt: TGTGCCAGCAGCAAAGAACGGACAGGGGGCTACGAGCAGTACTTC
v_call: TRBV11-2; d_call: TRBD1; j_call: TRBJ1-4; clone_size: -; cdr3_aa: CASGNRGQGNEKLFF; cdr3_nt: TGTGCCAGCGGGAATCGGGGACAGGGTAATGAAAAACTGTTTTTT
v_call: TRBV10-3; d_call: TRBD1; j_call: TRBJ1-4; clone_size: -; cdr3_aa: CAISGEGQEREKLFF; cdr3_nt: TGTGCCATCAGTGGGGAGGGACAGGAACGGGAAAAACTGTTTTTT
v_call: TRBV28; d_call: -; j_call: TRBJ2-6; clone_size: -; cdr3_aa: CASSLRPGKANVLTF; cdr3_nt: TGTGCCAGCAGTTTACGCCCGGGGAAGGCCAACGTCCTGACTTTC
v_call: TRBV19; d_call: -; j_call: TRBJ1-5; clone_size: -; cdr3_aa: CASSKVGTINQPQHF; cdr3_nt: TGTGCCAGTAGTAAAGTAGGGACAATTAATCAGCCCCAGCATTTT
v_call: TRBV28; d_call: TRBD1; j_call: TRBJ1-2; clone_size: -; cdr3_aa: CASSLSHRGFGYTF; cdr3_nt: TGTGCCAGCAGTTTATCTCACAGGGGTTTCGGCTACACCTTC
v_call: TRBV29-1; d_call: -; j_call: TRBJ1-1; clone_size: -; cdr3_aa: CSVLRGSTEAFF; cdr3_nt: TGCAGCGTTCTAAGGGGAAGCACTGAAGCTTTCTTT
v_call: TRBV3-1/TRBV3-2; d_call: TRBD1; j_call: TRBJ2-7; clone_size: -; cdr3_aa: CASSQSGQGVEQYF; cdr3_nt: TGTGCCAGCAGCCAATCCGGACAGGGGGTCGAGCAGTACTTC
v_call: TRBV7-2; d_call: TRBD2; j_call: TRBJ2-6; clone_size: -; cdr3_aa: CASSFSGDSGANVLTF; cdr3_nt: TGTGCCAGCAGCTTTAGCGGGGACTCTGGGGCCAACGTCCTGACTTTC
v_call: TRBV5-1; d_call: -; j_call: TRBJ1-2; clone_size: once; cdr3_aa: CASSPWGGTTNYGYTF; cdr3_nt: TGCGCCAGCAGCCCCTGGGGGGGGACCACCAACTATGGCTACACCTTC
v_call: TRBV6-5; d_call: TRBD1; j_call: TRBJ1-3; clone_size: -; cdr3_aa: CATRGTEVTGNTIYF; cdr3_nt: TGTGCCACCCGGGGGACAGAAGTTACCGGAAACACCATATATTTT
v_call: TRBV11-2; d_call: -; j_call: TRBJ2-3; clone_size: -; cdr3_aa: CASSLRGFQGNTQYF; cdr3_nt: TGTGCCAGCAGCTTAAGGGGCTTTCAAGGAAATACGCAGTATTTT
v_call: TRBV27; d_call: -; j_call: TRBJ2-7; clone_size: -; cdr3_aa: CASSHTGSFAEQYF; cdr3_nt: TGTGCCAGCAGCCACACAGGGTCGTTCGCCGAGCAGTACTTC
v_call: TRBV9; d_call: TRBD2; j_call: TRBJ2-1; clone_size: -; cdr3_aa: CASSVEGLAGVEQFF; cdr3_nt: TGTGCCAGCAGCGTAGAGGGACTAGCGGGAGTTGAGCAGTTCTTC
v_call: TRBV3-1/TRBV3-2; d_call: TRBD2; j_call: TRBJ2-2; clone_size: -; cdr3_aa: CASSPPGLAGVSGELFF; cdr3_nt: TGTGCCAGCAGCCCCCCAGGACTAGCGGGGGTGTCCGGGGAGCTGTTTTTT
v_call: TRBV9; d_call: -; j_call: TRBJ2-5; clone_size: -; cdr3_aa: CASSVGPTAIQETQYF; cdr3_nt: TGTGCCAGCAGCGTAGGGCCGACAGCGATCCAAGAGACCCAGTACTTC
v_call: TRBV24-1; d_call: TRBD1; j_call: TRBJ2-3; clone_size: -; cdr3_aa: CATSGFGTVDTQYF; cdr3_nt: TGTGCCACCAGTGGCTTCGGGACAGTAGATACGCAGTATTTT
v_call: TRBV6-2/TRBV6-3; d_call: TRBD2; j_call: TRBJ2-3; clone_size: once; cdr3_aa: CASSYAGQRGWSTDTQYF; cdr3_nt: TGTGCCAGCAGTTACGCGGGCCAGCGGGGATGGAGCACAGATACGCAGTATTTT
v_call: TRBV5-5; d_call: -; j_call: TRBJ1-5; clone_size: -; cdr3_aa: CASSFGGGQGYQPQHF; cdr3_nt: TGTGCCAGCAGCTTCGGGGGTGGACAAGGGTATCAGCCCCAGCATTTT
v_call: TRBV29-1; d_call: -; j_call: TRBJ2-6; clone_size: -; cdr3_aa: CSVAESGANVLTF; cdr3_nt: TGCAGCGTCGCTGAGTCTGGGGCCAACGTCCTGACTTTC
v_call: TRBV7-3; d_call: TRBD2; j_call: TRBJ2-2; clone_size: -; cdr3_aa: CASSMGLAGGTHTGELFF; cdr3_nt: TGTGCCAGCAGCATGGGACTAGCGGGAGGGACACACACCGGGGAGCTGTTTTTT
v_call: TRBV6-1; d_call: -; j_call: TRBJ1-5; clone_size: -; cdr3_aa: CASSDQRGQPQHF; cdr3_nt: TGTGCCAGCAGTGATCAACGGGGTCAGCCCCAGCATTTT
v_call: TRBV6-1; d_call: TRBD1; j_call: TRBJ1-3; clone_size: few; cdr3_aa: CASSETGLGNTIYF; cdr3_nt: TGTGCCAGCAGTGAGACAGGGTTGGGAAACACCATATATTTT
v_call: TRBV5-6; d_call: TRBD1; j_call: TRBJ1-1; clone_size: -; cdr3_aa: CASSLALGQGDTEAFF; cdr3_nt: TGTGCCAGCAGCTTGGCCCTTGGACAGGGAGACACTGAAGCTTTCTTT
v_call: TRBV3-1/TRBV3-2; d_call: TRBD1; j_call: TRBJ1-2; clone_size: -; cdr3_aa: CASSQAGRRDREYGYTF; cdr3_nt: TGTGCCAGCAGCCAAGCGGGCAGGCGGGACAGGGAATATGGCTACACCTTC
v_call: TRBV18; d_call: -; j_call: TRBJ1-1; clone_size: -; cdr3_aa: CASSPERTMNTEAFF; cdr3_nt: TGTGCCAGCTCACCCGAGCGTACTATGAACACTGAAGCTTTCTTT
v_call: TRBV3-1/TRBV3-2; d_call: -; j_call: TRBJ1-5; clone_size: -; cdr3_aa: CASSQMGALPQHF; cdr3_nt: TGTGCCAGCAGCCAAATGGGGGCTCTGCCCCAGCATTTT
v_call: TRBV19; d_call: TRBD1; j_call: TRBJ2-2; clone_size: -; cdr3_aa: CASTPGQGAGELFF; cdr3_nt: TGTGCCAGTACTCCGGGACAGGGGGCCGGGGAGCTGTTTTTT
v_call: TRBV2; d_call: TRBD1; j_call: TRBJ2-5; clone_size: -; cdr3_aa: CASSARGGFVLQETQYF; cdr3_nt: TGTGCCAGCAGTGCACGAGGGGGCTTCGTCCTCCAAGAGACCCAGTACTTC
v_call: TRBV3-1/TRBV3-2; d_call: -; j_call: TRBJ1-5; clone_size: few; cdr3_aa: CASSQGLGNQPQHF; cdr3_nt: TGTGCCAGCAGCCAAGGTCTCGGCAATCAGCCCCAGCATTTT
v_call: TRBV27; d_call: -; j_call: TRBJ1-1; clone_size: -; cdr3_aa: CASSPYTGANTEAFF; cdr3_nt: TGTGCCAGCAGCCCGTACACAGGAGCGAACACTGAAGCTTTCTTT
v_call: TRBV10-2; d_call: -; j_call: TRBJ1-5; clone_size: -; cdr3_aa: CASTERGGNQPQHF; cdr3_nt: TGCGCCAGCACCGAACGGGGGGGGAATCAGCCCCAGCATTTT
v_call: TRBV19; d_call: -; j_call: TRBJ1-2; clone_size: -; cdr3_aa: CASSHTAGGYTF; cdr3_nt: TGTGCCAGTAGCCATACGGCAGGGGGCTACACCTTC
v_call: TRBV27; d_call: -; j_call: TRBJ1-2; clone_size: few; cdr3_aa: CASYGNYGYTF; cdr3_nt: TGTGCCAGCTACGGGAACTATGGCTACACCTTC
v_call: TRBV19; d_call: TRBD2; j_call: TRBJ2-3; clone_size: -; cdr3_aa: CASSIEAANGGDTQYF; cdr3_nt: TGTGCCAGTTCTATAGAAGCGGCCAACGGGGGGGATACGCAGTATTTT
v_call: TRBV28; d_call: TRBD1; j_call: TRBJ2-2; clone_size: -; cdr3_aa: CASSMTGTGAQSNTGELFF; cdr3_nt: TGTGCCAGCAGTATGACCGGGACAGGGGCCCAATCGAACACCGGGGAGCTGTTTTTT
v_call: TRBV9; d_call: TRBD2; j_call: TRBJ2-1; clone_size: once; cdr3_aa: CASSVSLAGGYNEQFF; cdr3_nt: TGTGCCAGCAGCGTCTCACTAGCGGGGGGGTACAATGAGCAGTTCTTC
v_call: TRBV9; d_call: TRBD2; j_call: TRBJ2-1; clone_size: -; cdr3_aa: CASSAGLASGEQFF; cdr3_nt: TGTGCCAGCAGCGCGGGACTAGCGTCTGGTGAGCAGTTCTTC